The TCR beta chain under discussion was sequenced for a study of blood T cells in healthy people across ages. Study-wide results and limits: The unsorted PBMCs prevented any conclusive comparison of naive versus antigen-experienced cells.

Then a second PCR, running about 7 to 11 cycles, was carried out with a sample-barcoded 5' primer and a J-beta primer mix. Each of the cDNA molecules was tagged by a template-switch adaptor with 12 random nucleotides. TCRdb independently ran MiXCR on the 5' RACE reads; one entry per CDR3 protein. The sample has roughly 900,000 distinct CDR3 sequences, about 30% seen once. This clonotype was counted many times. Its antigen is undetermined. A junction boundary mismatches the germline segment, possibly from a read error. Looked up from germline, CDR1 is LGHDT and CDR2 is YNNKEL (reference sequence). CDR3 size: 16 residues. Isolating PBMCs gave at least 6 million of these cells per sample.

The sequence was collected from a woman of 80 years or more in good health. The V gene is TRBV3-1, the J gene TRBJ2-5; 7 nucleotides line up with TRBD1. The sequencing sample was made of blood. DNA for the CDR3: TGTGCTAGCAGCCAAAGTCCGACAGGGTACCAAGAGACCCAGTACTTC. Protein sequence: CASSQSPTGYQETQYF.